These 21 T cell receptor beta chains came from one sample sequenced in a study of blood T cell repertoires in COVID-19. TCRdb keeps only in-frame clones here, not all; method: immunoSEQ multiplex PCR. The repertoire holds under 250,000 clones, around 90% seen once, with approximately 3.3% in the top ten. The sequenced sample was peripheral blood. Receptor source: a man between 18 and 29 years old with active or convalescent COVID-19.

The rearrangement uses TRBV9 and TRBJ2-1, with 8 bases fitting TRBD2. CDR3 size: 15 residues. Trimming removed 6 bases from V and 6 bases from J; junction bases left unmatched: 11. Per germline, CDR1 SGDLS and CDR2 YYNGEE. The CDR3 loop is CASKEFSGTGNEQFF. The CDR3 DNA is TGTGCCAGCAAGGAATTTAGCGGGACGGGCAATGAGCAGTTCTTC.

The V call is TRBV9, the J call TRBJ2-1; 7 nucleotides align to TRBD1. The CDR3 has 14 amino acids. V gave up 4 bases and J gave up 5 bases; unmatched junction bases: 6. CDR1 and CDR2 (germline): SGDLS, YYNGEE. The CDR3 loop is CASSPTGQNNEQFF. The CDR3, as DNA: TGTGCCAGCAGCCCGACGGGACAGAACAATGAGCAGTTCTTC.

This rearrangement joins TRBV29-1 to TRBJ1-2; tentative D call: TRBD1 (5 bases). Trimming took 3 bases from V and 5 from J, leaving 10 bases between them. The CDR3 has 12 amino acids. Germline V lookup: CDR1 SQVTM, CDR2 ANQGSEA. CDR3 bases: TGCAGCGTTGATCAGGGATCTTATGGCTACACCTTC. This codes for CSVDQGSYGYTF.

The chain is built from TRBV5-1 and TRBJ2-3; no reliable D call. Trimming shortened V by 1 base and J by 2 bases, and 14 bases separated the two germline ends. There are 16 residues in the CDR3. Germline loops: CDR1 SGHRS, CDR2 YFSETQ. CDR3 in DNA: TGCGCCAGCAGCTTGAACGGCGGATCCTTCACAGATACGCAGTATTTT. Its translation is CASSLNGGSFTDTQYF.

In regard to this clone: The same CDR3 also results from other DNA sequences found in this sample. The chain is built from TRBV5-4 and TRBJ2-7; 11 bases align to TRBD2. V gave up 4 bases and J gave up 4 bases; unmatched junction bases: 4. Germline V gene lookup returns CDR1 SGHNT and CDR2 YYREEE (reference sequence). The CDR3 is 14 residues long. The CDR3 sequence: CASSRTSGRYEQYF. The CDR3 DNA follows: TGTGCCAGCAGCCGGACTAGCGGGCGGTACGAGCAGTACTTC.

The V call is TRBV29-1, the J call TRBJ2-5; weak D call: TRBD1 (6 bases). V was pared by 6 bases and J by 4 bases, with 21 bases between. Germline CDR1 is SQVTM and CDR2 is ANQGSEA. This CDR3 spans 15 amino acids. The CDR3 DNA sequence: TGCAGCGTCTATGGTCTAGCCATAGGGGGAGAGACCCAGTACTTC. Protein: CSVYGLAIGGETQYF.

The chain couples TRBV2 to TRBJ1-3; D is ambiguous. Trimming took off 3 bases at V and 4 bases at J, with 7 bases between the two ends. The CDR3 spans 13 residues. Germline V gives CDR1 SNHLY, CDR2 FYNNEI. The CDR3 region has the DNA TGTGCCAGCAGTGAGGACTCAGGAAACACCATATATTTT. Protein sequence: CASSEDSGNTIYF.

The rearrangement uses TRBV6-6 and TRBJ2-1, with TRBD1 as a possible D gene (5 bases). Trimming took off 6 bases at V and 8 bases at J, with 14 bases between the two ends. CDR1 is MNHNY, CDR2 SVGAGI, per germline (reference sequence). This CDR3 is built from 13 residues. Written as DNA, the CDR3 is TGTGCCAGCAGGTTAACTCAGGGATATGAGCAGTTCTTC. It yields the protein CASRLTQGYEQFF.

The chain recombines TRBV9 with TRBJ1-3; D call uncertain. Germline V gene data show CDR1 as SGDLS and CDR2 as YYNGEE. The CDR3 contains 16 residues. Trimming pared 3 bases from V and 0 bases from J, leaving 13 bases between. The CDR3 DNA reads as TGTGCCAGCAGCGCACCGGGATCCAACTCTGGAAACACCATATATTTT. Amino acid sequence: CASSAPGSNSGNTIYF. The full variable domain, in which reference TRBV9 and TRBJ1-3 provide the parts outside the CDR3, is DSGVTQTPKHLITATGQRVTLRCSPRSGDLSVYWYQQSLDQGLQFLIQYYNGEERAKGNILERFSAQQFPDLHSELNLSSLELGDSALYFCASSAPGSNSGNTIYFGEGSWLTVV.

This clone has only one observation. The V and J genes are TRBV15 and TRBJ1-2, with TRBD1 as a possible D gene (6 bases). Between the trimmed V and J ends, which lost 3 bases and 2 bases, there was a span of 16 bases. The CDR3 contains 16 residues. Germline lookup yields CDR1 LNHNV and CDR2 YYDKDF (reference sequence). The CDR3 is CATSSHPRTENYGYTF. In DNA, the CDR3 is TGTGCCACCAGCAGCCATCCAAGGACAGAAAACTATGGCTACACCTTC. Based on the CDR3 plus reference TRBV15 and TRBJ1-2, the full variable domain is DAMVIQNPRYQVTQFGKPVTLSCSQTLNHNVMYWYQQKSSQAPKLLFHYYDKDFNNEADTPDNFQSRRPNTSFCFLDIRSPGLGDTAMYLCATSSHPRTENYGYTFGSGTRLTVV.

This chain uses TRBV9 with TRBJ2-5; 8 bases map to TRBD2. CDR1 SGDLS and CDR2 YYNGEE come from the germline V gene. The CDR3 covers 16 residues. The trim removed 7 bases at V and 0 bases at J, leaving 11 bases unmatched. CDR3 DNA: TGTGCCAGCGGTAAAGCGGGGGCGGAGTACCAAGAGACCCAGTACTTC. Its translation is CASGKAGAEYQETQYF.

The chain links TRBV14 to TRBJ2-3; D uncertain. Trimming left V 0 bases short and J 2 bases short, with 9 bases between. Germline V gives CDR1 SGHDN, CDR2 FVKESK. This CDR3 is built from 15 residues. This chain's CDR3 is CASSQDSSFTDTQYF. In nucleotides, the CDR3 is TGTGCCAGCAGCCAAGACTCCTCCTTCACAGATACGCAGTATTTT.

The genes are TRBV9 and TRBJ2-5; 8 nucleotides match TRBD2. The CDR3 consists of 14 residues. Germline CDR1 is SGDLS and CDR2 is YYNGEE. J was trimmed by 5 bases and V by 3 bases; bases with no gene match: 6. The CDR3 nucleotides read TGTGCCAGCAGCGCCCTCGCGGGGGGCGAGACCCAGTACTTC. Translated: CASSALAGGETQYF.

V is TRBV15 and J is TRBJ2-7; 7 bases are shared with TRBD1. The CDR3 totals 14 residues. With 5 bases clipped from V and 3 bases from J, the junction kept 7 bases outside the gene matches. The germline CDR1 and CDR2 sequences are LNHNV and YYDKDF (reference sequence). The CDR3 region has the DNA TGTGCCACCAGCTACCGCCGGGACAGCTACGAGCAGTACTTC. Translating it yields CATSYRRDSYEQYF.

The gene calls are TRBV19 and TRBJ1-5, with TRBD1 identical over 8 bases. V lost 5 bases to trimming and J lost 5 bases; unmatched junction nucleotides: 8. CDR3 size: 15 residues. The germline V gene has CDR1 LNHDA and CDR2 SQIVND (reference sequence). CDR3 residues: CASSADREGYQPQHF. The CDR3 bases are TGTGCCAGTAGTGCGGACAGGGAAGGGTATCAGCCCCAGCATTTT.

This chain uses TRBV10-3 with TRBJ1-2, with 11 bases matching TRBD1. CDR3 length: 16 amino acids. V shed 6 bases and J 2 bases; nucleotides not matched to a gene: 8. The germline CDR1 and CDR2 sequences are ENHRY and SYGVKD. CDR3 region: CAISEDRGPFNYGYTF. For the CDR3, the DNA is TGTGCCATCAGCGAGGACAGGGGGCCCTTCAACTATGGCTACACCTTC.

The J gene is TRBJ2-7, the V gene TRBV29-1; D perhaps matches TRBD2 (8 bases). Germline CDR1 reads SQVTM; CDR2 reads ANQGSEA. The V end was cut by 3 bases, the J end by 4 bases, with 34 bases between. The CDR3 extends over 20 amino acids. CDR3 bases: TGCAGCGTTGACGCTGTGACAAAGGGGTTAGCGGGATCCAGGGGGTACGAGCAGTACTTC. Encoded protein: CSVDAVTKGLAGSRGYEQYF.

The V and J genes are TRBV19 and TRBJ1-1; 8 nucleotides agree with TRBD1. J gave up 0 bases and V 8 bases, and 14 bases lay outside the gene matches. Germline V gene data show CDR1 as LNHDA and CDR2 as SQIVND (reference sequence). This CDR3 is built from 17 residues. The CDR3 DNA reads as TGTGCCAGTCAATACATCAGGGGGCGCGGGGTGAACACTGAAGCTTTCTTT. Its protein product is CASQYIRGRGVNTEAFF. The whole variable domain, filled in from reference TRBV19 and TRBJ1-1, reads DGGITQSPKYLFRKEGQNVTLSCEQNLNHDAMYWYRQDPGQGLRLIYYSQIVNDFQKGDIAEGYSVSREKKESFPLTVTSAQKNPTAFYLCASQYIRGRGVNTEAFFGQGTRLTVV.

The rearrangement joins TRBV7-2 to TRBJ1-5; no firm D call. The CDR3 sequence is 15 residues long. Trimming stripped 4 bases from V and 2 bases from J, with 12 bases between. Per the germline V gene, CDR1 is SGHTA and CDR2 is FQGNSA. In DNA, the CDR3 is TGTGCCAGCAGCTCTCGGGGTGGAGGCAATCAGCCCCAGCATTTT. It codes for CASSSRGGGNQPQHF.

This clone was seen a single time. The gene calls are TRBV7-9 and TRBJ1-1, with D perhaps matching TRBD1 (5 bases). CDR1 and CDR2 from the germline V gene are SEHNR and FQNEAQ (reference sequence). The CDR3 loop spans 14 amino acids. The germline V and J ends were trimmed by 3 bases and 2 bases, with 10 bases remaining between them. The CDR3 loop is CASSFRRTNTEAFF. In nucleotides, the CDR3 is TGTGCCAGCAGCTTTAGACGGACAAACACTGAAGCTTTCTTT.

The chain is built from TRBV3-1 (or the pseudogene TRBV3-2) and TRBJ2-7, with 9 positions matching TRBD2. This CDR3 contains 16 residues. The junction had 13 bases not matched to a gene; V was cut back by 7 bases and J by 3 bases. Germline CDR1 reads LGHDT; CDR2 reads YNNKEL (reference sequence). Here the CDR3 reads CASTANEAGGSYEQYF. As DNA, the CDR3 is TGTGCCAGCACCGCCAACGAAGCGGGGGGAAGCTACGAGCAGTACTTC.